A single sample gave rise to the 6 T cell receptor beta chains below, sequenced in a study of blood T cell repertoires in COVID-19. Profiled with immunoSEQ multiplex PCR; TCRdb holds only in-frame clones, not every one. The sample includes a few hundred thousand clones, over 75% of them seen just once. The sample comprised PBMCs or T cells enriched from blood (not recorded which). These receptors all stem from a man between 18 and 29 years old who had recovered from COVID-19.

CDR3 in amino acids: CASSTVGGSSYNEQFF. Here the CDR3 DNA reads TGTGCCAGTAGTACGGTCGGGGGGAGCTCCTACAATGAGCAGTTCTTC. This chain connects TRBV19 to TRBJ2-1; 7 bases are shared with TRBD2. The CDR3 runs 16 residues. Germline CDR1 reads LNHDA; CDR2 reads SQIVND (reference sequence). V lost 4 bases to trimming and J lost 0 bases; unmatched junction nucleotides: 6.

This chain links TRBV27 with TRBJ1-1; D unclear. The CDR3 length is 13 residues. Per germline, CDR1 MNHEY and CDR2 SMNVEV (reference sequence). Trimming stripped 4 bases from V and 5 bases from J, with 11 bases between. CDR3 sequence: CASSWADNTEAFF. CDR3 sequence (DNA): TGTGCCAGCAGTTGGGCAGATAATACTGAAGCTTTCTTT.

This sequence joins TRBV3-1 (or the pseudogene TRBV3-2) and TRBJ1-6, with TRBD1 matching over 7 bases. Germline CDR1 LGHDT, CDR2 YNNKEL (reference sequence). J was trimmed by 4 bases and V by 8 bases; bases with no gene match: 5. The CDR3 spans 14 residues. For the CDR3, the DNA is TGTGCCAGCGGAACGGGACAGTATAATTCACCCCTCCACTTT. The encoded protein is CASGTGQYNSPLHF.

The V gene is TRBV11-3, the J gene TRBJ2-1, with a possible D match to TRBD2 (5 bases). Deletions cut 1 base from V and 10 bases from J, with 8 bases between. Germline values: CDR1 SGHNT, CDR2 YENEEA. The CDR3 is 12 residues long. The CDR3 is CASSLGSGEQFF. CDR3 nucleotide sequence: TGTGCCAGCAGCTTAGGCAGCGGCGAGCAGTTCTTC.

The gene calls are TRBV5-6 and TRBJ2-5; 10 positions agree with TRBD1. J lost 5 bases, V lost 1 base, and 14 bases had no gene match. This CDR3 is 18 amino acids long. The germline V gene encodes CDR1 SGHDT and CDR2 YYEEEE. The DNA for the CDR3 is TGTGCCAGCAGCTTGTTTTTAATAGGGGGACAGGGGACGGAGACCCAGTACTTC. Translating it yields CASSLFLIGGQGTETQYF. Full variable domain (outside the CDR3, taken from reference TRBV5-6 and TRBJ2-5): DAGVTQSPTHLIKTRGQQVTLRCSPKSGHDTVSWYQQALGQGPQFIFQYYEEEERQRGNFPDRFSGHQFPNYSSELNVNALLLGDSALYLCASSLFLIGGQGTETQYFGPGTRLLVL.

The chain uses TRBV2 and TRBJ2-1; tentative D call: TRBD2 (5 bases). The CDR3 runs to 15 residues. The V and J ends lost 2 bases and 6 bases respectively, with 14 bases between them. The germline gives CDR1 SNHLY, CDR2 FYNNEI. CDR3: CASSELGGSVNEQFF. CDR3 DNA sequence: TGTGCCAGCAGTGAATTAGGCGGGTCGGTCAATGAGCAGTTCTTC. The entire variable domain, with the rest obtained from reference TRBV2 and TRBJ2-1, is as follows: EPEVTQTPSHQVTQMGQEVILRCVPISNHLYFYWYRQILGQKVEFLVSFYNNEISEKSEIFDDQFSVERPDGSNFTLKIRSTKLEDSAMYFCASSELGGSVNEQFFGPGTRLTVL.